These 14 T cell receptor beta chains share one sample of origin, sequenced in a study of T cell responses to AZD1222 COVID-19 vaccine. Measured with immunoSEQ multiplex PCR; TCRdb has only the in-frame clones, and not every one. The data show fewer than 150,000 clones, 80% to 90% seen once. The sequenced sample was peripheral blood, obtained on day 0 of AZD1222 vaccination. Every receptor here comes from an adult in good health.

DNA for the CDR3: TGTGCCAGCAGTTTTATCCACGGGGACAGTGAAGCTTTCTTT. Amino acid sequence: CASSFIHGDSEAFF. The rearrangement uses TRBV28 and TRBJ1-1; 7 bases map to TRBD1. In germline, CDR1 is MDHEN, CDR2 SYDVKM. V lost 3 bases to trimming and J lost 7 bases; unmatched junction nucleotides: 8. This CDR3 spans 14 amino acids.

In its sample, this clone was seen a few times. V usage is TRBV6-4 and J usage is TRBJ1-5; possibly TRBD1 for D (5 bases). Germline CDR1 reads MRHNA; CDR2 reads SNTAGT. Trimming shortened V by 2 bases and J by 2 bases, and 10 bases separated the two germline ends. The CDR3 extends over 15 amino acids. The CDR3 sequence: CASSDGAGGNQPQHF. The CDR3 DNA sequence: TGTGCCAGCAGTGACGGGGCGGGGGGCAATCAGCCCCAGCATTTT.

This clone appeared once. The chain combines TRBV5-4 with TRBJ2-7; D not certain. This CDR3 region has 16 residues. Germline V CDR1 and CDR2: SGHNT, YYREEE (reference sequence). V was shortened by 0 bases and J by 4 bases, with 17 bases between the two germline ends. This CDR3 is CASSLAEGSLIYEQYF. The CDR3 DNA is TGTGCCAGCAGCTTGGCGGAAGGGTCCTTAATATACGAGCAGTACTTC.

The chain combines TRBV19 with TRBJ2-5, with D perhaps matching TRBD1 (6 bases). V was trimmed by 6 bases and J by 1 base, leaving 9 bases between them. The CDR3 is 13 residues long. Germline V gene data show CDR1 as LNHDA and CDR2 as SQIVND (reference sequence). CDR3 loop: CASSQGPQETQYF. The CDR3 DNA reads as TGTGCCAGTAGCCAGGGGCCCCAAGAGACCCAGTACTTC.

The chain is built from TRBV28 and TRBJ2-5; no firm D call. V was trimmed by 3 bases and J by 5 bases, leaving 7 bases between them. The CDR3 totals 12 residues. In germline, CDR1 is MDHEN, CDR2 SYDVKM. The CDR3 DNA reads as TGTGCCAGCAGTTTTATTGTCGAGACCCAGTACTTC. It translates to CASSFIVETQYF. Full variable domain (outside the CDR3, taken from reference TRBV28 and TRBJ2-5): DVKVTQSSRYLVKRTGEKVFLECVQDMDHENMFWYRQDPGLGLRLIYFSYDVKMKEKGDIPEGYSVSREKKERFSLILESASTNQTSMYLCASSFIVETQYFGPGTRLLVL.

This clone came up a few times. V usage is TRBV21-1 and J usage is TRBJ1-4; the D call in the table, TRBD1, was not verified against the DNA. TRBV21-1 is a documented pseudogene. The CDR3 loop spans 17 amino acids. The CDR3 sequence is CASSNRDRRQTNEKLFF. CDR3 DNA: TGTGCCAGCAGCAACAGGGACAGACGGCAAACTAATGAAAAACTGTTTTTT.

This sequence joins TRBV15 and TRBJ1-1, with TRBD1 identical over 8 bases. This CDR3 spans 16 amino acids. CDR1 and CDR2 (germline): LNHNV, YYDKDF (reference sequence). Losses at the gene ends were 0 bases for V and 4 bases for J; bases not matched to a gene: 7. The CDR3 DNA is TGTGCCACCAGCAGAGAGAGGACAGGGACGGCCACTGAAGCTTTCTTT. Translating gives CATSRERTGTATEAFF. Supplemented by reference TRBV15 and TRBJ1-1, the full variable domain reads DAMVIQNPRYQVTQFGKPVTLSCSQTLNHNVMYWYQQKSSQAPKLLFHYYDKDFNNEADTPDNFQSRRPNTSFCFLDIRSPGLGDTAMYLCATSRERTGTATEAFFGQGTRLTVV.

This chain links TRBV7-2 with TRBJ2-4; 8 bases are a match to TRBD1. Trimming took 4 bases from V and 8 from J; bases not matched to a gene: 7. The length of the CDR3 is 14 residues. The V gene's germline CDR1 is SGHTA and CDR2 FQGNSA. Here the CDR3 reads CASSSQPGGYIQYF. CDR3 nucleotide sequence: TGTGCCAGCAGCTCACAACCAGGGGGCTACATTCAGTACTTC. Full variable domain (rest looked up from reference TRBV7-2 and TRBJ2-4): GAGVSQSPSNKVTEKGKDVELRCDPISGHTALYWYRQSLGQGLEFLIYFQGNSAPDKSGLPSDRFSAERTGGSVSTLTIQRTQQEDSAVYLCASSSQPGGYIQYFGAGTRLSVL.

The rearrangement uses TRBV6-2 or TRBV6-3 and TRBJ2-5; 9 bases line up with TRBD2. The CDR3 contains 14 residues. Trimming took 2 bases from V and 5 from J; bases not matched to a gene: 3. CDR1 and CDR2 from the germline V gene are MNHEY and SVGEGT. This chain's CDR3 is CASSYAGGPETQYF. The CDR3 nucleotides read TGTGCCAGCAGTTACGCGGGAGGGCCGGAGACCCAGTACTTC.

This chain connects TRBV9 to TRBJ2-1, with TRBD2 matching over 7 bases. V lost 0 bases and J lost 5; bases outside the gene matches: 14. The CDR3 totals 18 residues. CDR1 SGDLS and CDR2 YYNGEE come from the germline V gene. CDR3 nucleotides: TGTGCCAGCAGCGTAGTTTTATTGGGGAGCGGGACCGACAATGAGCAGTTCTTC. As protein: CASSVVLLGSGTDNEQFF.

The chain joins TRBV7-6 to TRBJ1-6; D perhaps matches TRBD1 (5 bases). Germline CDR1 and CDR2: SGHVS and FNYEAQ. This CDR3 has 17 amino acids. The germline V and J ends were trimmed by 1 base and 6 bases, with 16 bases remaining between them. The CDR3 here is CASSLGSRAGGNSPLHF. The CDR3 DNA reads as TGTGCCAGCAGCTTAGGTTCCAGGGCTGGTGGTAATTCACCCCTCCACTTT.

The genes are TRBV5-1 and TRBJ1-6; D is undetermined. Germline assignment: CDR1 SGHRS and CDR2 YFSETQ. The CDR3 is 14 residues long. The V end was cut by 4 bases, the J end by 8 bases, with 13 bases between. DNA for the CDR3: TGCGCCAGCAGCCCCACCGGTCCTGATTCACCCCTCCACTTT. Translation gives CASSPTGPDSPLHF.

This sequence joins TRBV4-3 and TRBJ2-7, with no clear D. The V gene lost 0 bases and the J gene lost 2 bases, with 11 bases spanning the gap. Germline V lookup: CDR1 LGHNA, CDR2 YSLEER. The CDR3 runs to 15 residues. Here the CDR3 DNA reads TGCGCCAGCAGCCAAGACGGGCCAGGAGCCTACGAGCAGTACTTC. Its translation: CASSQDGPGAYEQYF.

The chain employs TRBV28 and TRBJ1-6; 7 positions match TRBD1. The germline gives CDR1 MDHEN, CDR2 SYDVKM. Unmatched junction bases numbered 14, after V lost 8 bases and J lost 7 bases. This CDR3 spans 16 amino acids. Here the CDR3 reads CASSPEQGLGNSPLHF. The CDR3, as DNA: TGTGCCAGCTCTCCTGAACAGGGGCTGGGAAATTCACCCCTCCACTTT.